A selection of T cell receptor beta chains follows, all from one sample in a study of blood T cell repertoires in COVID-19. This table comes from immunoSEQ multiplex PCR, and its TCRdb copy is limited to in-frame clones, with some not included. The sample carries some 180,000 clones, 85% to 90% recorded once. Sequencing input: PBMCs or T cells enriched from blood (not recorded which). The receptor source for this set is a middle-aged man who had recovered from COVID-19. Each CDR3 is given with its conserved first and last residue. D genes are given only for firm matches. Some rows have no size entry. The others give once, few or many, or a class for an expanded clone.

TRBV4-1	NA	TRBJ2-7	few	TGCGCCAGCAGCTCTACAACTAGCAACACCATTGGGCAGCAGTACTTC	CASSSTTSNTIGQQYF
TRBV29-1	TRBD1	TRBJ1-2	once	TGCAGCGTTCCAGGGCAGGGGGTTGGCTACACCTTC	CSVPGQGVGYTF
TRBV11-3	NA	TRBJ1-4	NA	TGTGCCAGCAGCTTACATACCGGGACTACGCACGAAAAACTGTTTTTT	CASSLHTGTTHEKLFF
TRBV6-5	NA	TRBJ1-2	NA	TGTGCCAGCAATAGGGCAGGGAACTATGGCTACACCTTC	CASNRAGNYGYTF
TRBV19	TRBD1	TRBJ1-5	NA	TGTGCCAGTAGTACGACAGGGGGCGGGCAGCCCCAGCATTTT	CASSTTGGGQPQHF
TRBV18	NA	TRBJ1-1	NA	TGTGCCAGCTCACCTTCGGGAGGCTATGCTGAAGCTTTCTTT	CASSPSGGYAEAFF
TRBV6-5	NA	TRBJ2-3	NA	TGTGCCAGCAAGTACAGATCCACAGATACGCAGTATTTT	CASKYRSTDTQYF
TRBV28	TRBD1	TRBJ2-7	NA	TGTGCCAGCAGACATAACGGGGGACAGGGAGCCTACGAGCAGTACTTC	CASRHNGGQGAYEQYF
TRBV28	NA	TRBJ1-2	NA	TGTGCCAGCAGTTTTGTGGGGGCGAGCGGCTACACCTTC	CASSFVGASGYTF
TRBV12-5	NA	TRBJ1-6	NA	TGTGCTAGTGGCCCCGAAGGGGGACAAGGGGGTTCACCCCTCCACTTT	CASGPEGGQGGSPLHF
TRBV30	TRBD1	TRBJ2-7	NA	TGTGCCTGGAGCCTCGGACAGGTCTCCTACGAGCAGTACTTC	CAWSLGQVSYEQYF
TRBV5-1	TRBD1	TRBJ1-2	NA	TGCGCCAGCAGCTTGGAACAGGGGGGAAGCTACACCTTC	CASSLEQGGSYTF
TRBV19	TRBD1	TRBJ2-2	once	TGTGCCAGTATCCGGGACAGCGTCGACACCGGGGAGCTGTTTTTT	CASIRDSVDTGELFF
TRBV2	NA	TRBJ1-2	NA	TGTGCCAGCAGTGAAGACCCGGGGTCGGTCTATGGCTACACCTTC	CASSEDPGSVYGYTF
TRBV27	TRBD1	TRBJ1-2	NA	TGTGCCAGCAGTGAAAGGGGACAGGGGAACTTCTATGGCTACACCTTC	CASSERGQGNFYGYTF
TRBV11-1	NA	TRBJ2-2	NA	TGTGCCAGCAGCTTAGGACTGCCCCCGAGCACCGGGGAGCTGTTTTTT	CASSLGLPPSTGELFF
TRBV7-6	NA	TRBJ1-2	few	TGTGCCAGCAGCTTAGGGGCGGGCTATGGCTACACCTTC	CASSLGAGYGYTF
TRBV6-5	TRBD1	TRBJ2-1	NA	TGTGCCAGCAGACAGGGGGAGTTTTACAATGAGCAGTTCTTC	CASRQGEFYNEQFF
TRBV7-3	NA	TRBJ1-6	NA	TGTGCCAGCAGCTTAGGGCCCGGGGGATCACCCCTCCACTTT	CASSLGPGGSPLHF
TRBV3-1/TRBV3-2	NA	TRBJ1-1	NA	TGTGCCAGCACTCGACAGAACACTGAAGCTTTCTTT	CASTRQNTEAFF
TRBV5-1	TRBD1	TRBJ1-2	NA	TGCGCCAGCAAGGATCAAACAGGGGGCTATGGCTACACCTTC	CASKDQTGGYGYTF
TRBV30	NA	TRBJ1-1	NA	TGTGCCTGGAGGGGGGCACCCGGACGGAAGAACACTGAAGCTTTCTTT	CAWRGAPGRKNTEAFF
TRBV27	NA	TRBJ2-7	NA	TGTGCCAGCAGTTTAGAGGGGGCCTACGAGCAGTACTTC	CASSLEGAYEQYF
TRBV3-1/TRBV3-2	NA	TRBJ1-1	NA	TGTGCCAGCAGCCACCGGGAGATAATAGCGGATGCTTTCTTT	CASSHREIIADAFF
TRBV6-5	NA	TRBJ2-5	once	TGTGCCAGCAGTTTCGGGGAGTCGCGGGAGACCCAGTACTTC	CASSFGESRETQYF
TRBV24-1	TRBD1	TRBJ2-1	NA	TGTGCCACCAGTGACGGTGGACAGGGTAGACCTAATGAGCAGTTCTTC	CATSDGGQGRPNEQFF
TRBV18	NA	TRBJ2-1	once	TGTGCCAGCTCACCTCAGGTCGAGAACTACAATGAGCAGTTCTTC	CASSPQVENYNEQFF
TRBV28	TRBD1	TRBJ1-2	NA	TGTGCCAGCAGGCTAGACAGGGGAGTACTCTATGGCTACACCTTC	CASRLDRGVLYGYTF
TRBV5-8	NA	TRBJ2-3	NA	TGTGCCAGCAGCTTAGGGGGGGCAAACACAGATACGCAGTATTTT	CASSLGGANTDTQYF
TRBV28	TRBD1	TRBJ1-4	NA	TGTGCCAGCAGCCAGGACAGGAGGAATGAAAAACTGTTTTTT	CASSQDRRNEKLFF
TRBV6-5	NA	TRBJ2-7	NA	TGTGCCAGCACTAGGGGTTTACCCCCCTCGTACGAGCAGTACTTC	CASTRGLPPSYEQYF
TRBV12-5	NA	TRBJ2-6	NA	TGTGCTAGTGGTTTGGTACGGGGAAAAACGCCCAAAGGCTCTGGGGCCAACGTCCTGACTTTC	CASGLVRGKTPKGSGANVLTF
TRBV30	TRBD1	TRBJ1-1	NA	TGTGCCTGGGACTCGGGACAGGGGGCCGCTGAAGCTTTCTTT	CAWDSGQGAAEAFF
TRBV28	NA	TRBJ1-4	NA	TGTGCCAGCAGGATTCAGGGTGAAAAACTGTTTTTT	CASRIQGEKLFF
TRBV7-8	TRBD2	TRBJ2-2	NA	TGTGCCAGCAGCTTAGGGGCTAGCGGGGGCACCGGGGAGCTGTTTTTT	CASSLGASGGTGELFF
TRBV13	NA	TRBJ1-4	NA	TGTGCCAGCAGCCCTCGGGGAGGACAAAGGCTGTTTTTT	CASSPRGGQRLFF
TRBV9	NA	TRBJ1-2	few	TGTGCCAGCAGCGTAGATGATTACGGCAGGCACACCTTC	CASSVDDYGRHTF
TRBV7-9	NA	TRBJ2-1	NA	TGTGCCAGCAGCTCTGTAGACTGGGTTCGTGGTAATGAGCAGTTCTTC	CASSSVDWVRGNEQFF
TRBV19	NA	TRBJ1-3	NA	TGTGCCAGTAGTAGGGGGCAATCTGGAAACACCATATATTTT	CASSRGQSGNTIYF
TRBV5-1	NA	TRBJ2-5	NA	TGCGCCAGCAGCTTGGAGGGAGGAGTCGGAGAGGGAGAGACCCAGTACTTC	CASSLEGGVGEGETQYF
TRBV27	NA	TRBJ2-2	few	TGTGCCAGCAGCTTACTAGGGGTTACCGGGGAGCTGTTTTTT	CASSLLGVTGELFF
TRBV2	TRBD2	TRBJ2-3	NA	TGTGCCAGCAGTGAGACCCCCCAGCGGGGAGGTTTTACTTCTAGCACAGATACGCAGTATTTT	CASSETPQRGGFTSSTDTQYF
TRBV7-9	NA	TRBJ2-7	NA	TGTGCCAGCAGCTTAGTTGGAGCCTCCTACGAGCAGTACTTC	CASSLVGASYEQYF
TRBV10-3	NA	TRBJ2-7	NA	TGTGCCATCAGGGTCAGCGGACCTAGGATCGAGCAGTACTTC	CAIRVSGPRIEQYF
TRBV20-1	TRBD1	TRBJ2-7	NA	TGCAGCGGACAGGGGGATGGCGAGCAGTACTTC	CSGQGDGEQYF
TRBV9	TRBD1	TRBJ2-2	NA	TGTGCCAGCAGCGCAAGACAGGGTAGCACCGGGGAGCTGTTTTTT	CASSARQGSTGELFF
TRBV3-1/TRBV3-2	TRBD2	TRBJ2-1	once	TGTGCCAGCAGCCAACCCACTAGCGGGAGCACTGAGCAGTTCTTC	CASSQPTSGSTEQFF
TRBV6-4	NA	TRBJ2-3	NA	TGTGCCAGCAGTGACGTGGCTGGAGGCACAGATACGCAGTATTTT	CASSDVAGGTDTQYF